This record covers a single TCR beta chain. Its antigen is unknown. TCRdb re-called the 5' RACE reads with MiXCR, one entry per CDR3 protein. The sample records about 47,000 distinct CDR3 sequences, roughly 12% being singletons. The sample comes from a study of spatial heterogeneity in lung cancer. Study-level information: Alpha-chain sequences were detected in numbers that were consistently lower than beta-chain sequences.

The time point was: sample taken at primary tumor resection. TCRs were sequenced from unsorted whole RNA of tumor, nontumor lung or PBMC. About 73 TRACERx patients with early, untreated non-small cell lung cancer donated samples. Study results and limitations: At tumor resection, ubiquitous expanded TCRs were detected in blood more often than later.

Germline CDR1 is SGHVS and CDR2 is FNYEAQ. Trimming stripped 2 bases from V and 9 bases from J, with 17 bases between. This CDR3 comprises 15 residues. This clonotype was sampled from a female donor with early-stage non-small cell lung cancer. The rearrangement joins TRBV7-6 to TRBJ2-1; TRBD2 is a possible D gene (6 bases). This material consisted of PBMCs, taken at surgery. CDR3 sequence: CASSLTTPGSGEQFF. The CDR3 DNA reads TGTGCCAGCAGCTTAACTACTCCCGGGAGCGGTGAGCAGTTCTTC.